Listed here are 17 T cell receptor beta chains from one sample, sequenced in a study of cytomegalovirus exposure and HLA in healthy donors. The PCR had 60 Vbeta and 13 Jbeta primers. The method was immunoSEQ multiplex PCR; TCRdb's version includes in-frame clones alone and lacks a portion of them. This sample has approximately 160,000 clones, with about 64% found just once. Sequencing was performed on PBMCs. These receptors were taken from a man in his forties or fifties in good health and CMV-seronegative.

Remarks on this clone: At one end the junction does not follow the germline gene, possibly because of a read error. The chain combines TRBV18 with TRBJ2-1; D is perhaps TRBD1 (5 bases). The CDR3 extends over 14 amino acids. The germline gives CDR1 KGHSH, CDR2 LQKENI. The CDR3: CASSPQVLDNERFF. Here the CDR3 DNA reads TGTGCCAGCTCACCACAGGTCCTGGACAATGAGCGGTTCTTC. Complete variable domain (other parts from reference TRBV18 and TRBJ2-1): NAGVMQNPRHLVRRRGQEARLRCSPMKGHSHVYWYRQLPEEGLKFMVYLQKENIIDESGMPKERFSAEFPKEGPSILRIQQVVRGDSAAYFCASSPQVLDNERFFGPGTRLTVL.

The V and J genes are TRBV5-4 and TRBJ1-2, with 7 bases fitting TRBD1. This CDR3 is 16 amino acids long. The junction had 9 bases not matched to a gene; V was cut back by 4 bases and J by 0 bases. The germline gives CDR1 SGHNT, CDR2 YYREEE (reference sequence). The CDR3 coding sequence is TGTGCCAGCAGCACCCCTCCAGGGGGATCTAACTATGGCTACACCTTC. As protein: CASSTPPGGSNYGYTF.

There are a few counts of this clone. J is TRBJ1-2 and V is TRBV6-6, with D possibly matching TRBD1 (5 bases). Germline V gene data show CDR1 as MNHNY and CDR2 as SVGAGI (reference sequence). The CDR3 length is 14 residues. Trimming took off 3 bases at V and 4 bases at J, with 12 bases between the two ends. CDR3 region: CASSYETESYGYTF. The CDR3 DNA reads TGTGCCAGCAGTTATGAGACAGAGAGCTATGGCTACACCTTC.

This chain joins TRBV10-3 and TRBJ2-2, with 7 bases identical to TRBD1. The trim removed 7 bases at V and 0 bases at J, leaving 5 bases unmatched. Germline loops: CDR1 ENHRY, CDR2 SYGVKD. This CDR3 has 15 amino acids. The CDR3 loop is CAIKKGAANTGELFF. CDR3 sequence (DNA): TGTGCCATCAAGAAGGGGGCCGCGAACACCGGGGAGCTGTTTTTT.

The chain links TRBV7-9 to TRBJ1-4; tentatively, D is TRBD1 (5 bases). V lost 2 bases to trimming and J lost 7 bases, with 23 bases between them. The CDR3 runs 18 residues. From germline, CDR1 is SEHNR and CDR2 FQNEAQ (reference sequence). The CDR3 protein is CASSLLQGLGRMGEKLFF. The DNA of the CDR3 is TGTGCCAGCAGCTTACTTCAGGGATTAGGGCGGATGGGTGAAAAACTGTTTTTT.

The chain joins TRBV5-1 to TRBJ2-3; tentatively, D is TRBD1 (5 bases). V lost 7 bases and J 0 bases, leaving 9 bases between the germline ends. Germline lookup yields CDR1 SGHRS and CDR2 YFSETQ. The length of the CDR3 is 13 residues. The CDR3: CASFQGSTDTQYF. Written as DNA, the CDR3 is TGCGCCAGCTTCCAGGGTAGCACAGATACGCAGTATTTT.

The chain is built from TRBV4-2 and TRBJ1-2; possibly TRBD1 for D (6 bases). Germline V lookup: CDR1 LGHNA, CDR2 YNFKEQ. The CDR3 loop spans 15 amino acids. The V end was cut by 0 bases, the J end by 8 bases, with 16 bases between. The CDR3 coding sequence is TGTGCCAGCAGCCAAGATTCAGGGGTAAGGGCCGGCTACACCTTC. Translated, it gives CASSQDSGVRAGYTF.

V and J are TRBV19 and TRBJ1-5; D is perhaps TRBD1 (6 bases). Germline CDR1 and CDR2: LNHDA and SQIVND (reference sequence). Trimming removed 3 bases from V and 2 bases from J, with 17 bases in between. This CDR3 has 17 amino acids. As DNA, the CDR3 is TGTGCCAGTAGTATTAGTCAGGGGCGGGGGGGCAATCAGCCCCAGCATTTT. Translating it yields CASSISQGRGGNQPQHF.

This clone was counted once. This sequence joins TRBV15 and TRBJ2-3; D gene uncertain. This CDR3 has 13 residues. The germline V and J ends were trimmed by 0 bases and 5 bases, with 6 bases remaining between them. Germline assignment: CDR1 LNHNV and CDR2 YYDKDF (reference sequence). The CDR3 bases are TGTGCCACCAGCAGAGATACTGGAGATACGCAGTATTTT. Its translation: CATSRDTGDTQYF.

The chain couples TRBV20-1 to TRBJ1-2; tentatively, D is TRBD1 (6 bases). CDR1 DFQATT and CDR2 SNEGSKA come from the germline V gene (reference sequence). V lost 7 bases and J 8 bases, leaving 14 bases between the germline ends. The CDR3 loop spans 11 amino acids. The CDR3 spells CSVPGGGGYTF. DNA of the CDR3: TGCAGTGTTCCCGGCGGGGGCGGCTACACCTTC.

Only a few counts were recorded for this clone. The CDR3 nucleotides are TGCGCCAGCAGCCAAGATCCAGGGGGAAGCGGCTACACCTTC. As protein: CASSQDPGGSGYTF. The chain couples TRBV4-3 to TRBJ1-2, with 7 bases matching TRBD1. The J segment lost 8 bases and the V segment lost 0 bases, leaving 6 bases of the junction unmatched. The CDR3 consists of 14 residues. Germline assignment: CDR1 LGHNA and CDR2 YSLEER.

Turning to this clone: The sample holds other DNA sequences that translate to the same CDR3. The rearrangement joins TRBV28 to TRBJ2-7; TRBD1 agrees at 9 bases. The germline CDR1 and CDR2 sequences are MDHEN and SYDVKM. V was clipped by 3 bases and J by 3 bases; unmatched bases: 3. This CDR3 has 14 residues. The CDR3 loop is CASSLSGQGYEQYF. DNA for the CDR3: TGTGCCAGCAGTTTGTCGGGACAGGGCTACGAGCAGTACTTC.

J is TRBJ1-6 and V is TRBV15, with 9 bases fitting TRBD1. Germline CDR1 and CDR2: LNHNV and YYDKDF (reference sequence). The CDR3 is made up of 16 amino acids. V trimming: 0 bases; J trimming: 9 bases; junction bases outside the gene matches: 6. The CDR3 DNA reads TGTGCCACCAGCAGAGATAGTGGGACAGGGTTTTCACCCCTCCACTTT. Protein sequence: CATSRDSGTGFSPLHF.

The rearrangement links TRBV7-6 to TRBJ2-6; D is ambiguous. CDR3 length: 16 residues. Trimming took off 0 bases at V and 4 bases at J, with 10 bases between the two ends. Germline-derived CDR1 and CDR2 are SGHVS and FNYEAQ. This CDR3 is CASSLARHEGANVLTF. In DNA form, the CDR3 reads TGTGCCAGCAGCTTAGCGCGCCACGAGGGGGCCAACGTCCTGACTTTC.

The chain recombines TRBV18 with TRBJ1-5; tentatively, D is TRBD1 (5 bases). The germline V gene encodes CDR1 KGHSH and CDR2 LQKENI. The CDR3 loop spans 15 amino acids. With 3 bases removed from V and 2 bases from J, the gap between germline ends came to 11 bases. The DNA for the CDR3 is TGTGCCAGCTCACCCGGGGGTATAGGCAATCAGCCCCAGCATTTT. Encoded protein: CASSPGGIGNQPQHF.

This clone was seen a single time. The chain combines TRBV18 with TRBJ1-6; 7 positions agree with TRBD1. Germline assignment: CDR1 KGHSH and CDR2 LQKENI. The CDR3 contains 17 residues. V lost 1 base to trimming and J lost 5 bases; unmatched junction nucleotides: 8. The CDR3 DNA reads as TGTGCCAGCTCACCACTAGGAGGGGGCTCTGATAATTCACCCCTCCACTTT. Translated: CASSPLGGGSDNSPLHF.

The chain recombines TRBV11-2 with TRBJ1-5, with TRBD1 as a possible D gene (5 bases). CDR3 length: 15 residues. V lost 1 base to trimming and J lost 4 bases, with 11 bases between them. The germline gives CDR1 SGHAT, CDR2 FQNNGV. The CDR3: CASSLAGPNNQPQHF. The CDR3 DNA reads TGTGCCAGCAGCTTAGCAGGGCCCAATAATCAGCCCCAGCATTTT.